This paragraph reports one T cell receptor (beta chain). Antigen specificity is unknown. Clones were sequenced by immunoSEQ multiplex PCR, and TCRdb holds only the in-frame ones, with some missing. Of around 150,000 clones in the sample, 85% to 90% were seen once. The sample comes from a study of cytomegalovirus exposure and HLA in healthy donors. Study in general: The 120 or so validation repertoires used the same platform as the approximately 700 first-cohort repertoires, a later analysis reported. Study-level points and caveats: Confirmation was obtained in vitro that a few CMV-associated chains are specific for CMV antigens. Reportedly, diagnosis of cytomegalovirus status by the classifier showed high specificity and sensitivity.

The V and J ends lost 4 bases and 5 bases, in that order; junction bases with no gene match: 12. The length of the CDR3 is 16 residues. Germline CDR1 and CDR2: SGHRS and YFSETQ. Sequencing was performed on PBMCs. This receptor was taken from a woman aged 18-35 years in good health and CMV-seropositive. The genes are TRBV5-1 and TRBJ2-1; 7 positions match TRBD2. The CDR3 DNA is TGCGCCAGCAGCACGAATGGGGGACTACTGAACAATGAGCAGTTCTTC. The encoded protein is CASSTNGGLLNNEQFF.